Listed below are T cell receptor beta chains from one sample, sequenced in a study of CD8 T cells in ankylosing spondylitis. One entry per CDR3 protein, called by TCRdb with MiXCR from the 5' RACE reads. The top ten clones hold more than 10% of a sample with about 130,000 distinct CDR3 sequences, roughly 6.6% of them seen once. The sample was blood, either unsorted or a sorted T cell fraction (not recorded which). These receptor sequences come from a male donor with ankylosing spondylitis or in good health (not recorded which). Each CDR3 is given with its conserved first and last residue. The D gene is left open where the match is weak. Clone sizes are given selectively: once, few, many, or a class where the clone is expanded.

cdr3_aa cdr3_nt cdr3_length v_call d_call clone_size j_call
CASSSPGTSGRTSYNEQFF TGTGCCAGCAGTTCACCCGGGACTAGCGGGAGGACCTCCTACAATGAGCAGTTCTTC 19 TRBV28 TRBD2 few TRBJ2-1
CASSRGQGLSNQPQHF TGTGCCAGCAGCCGAGGACAGGGGCTAAGCAATCAGCCCCAGCATTTT 16 TRBV7-2 TRBD1 few TRBJ1-5
CASSLAPLVDTPGF TGCGCCAGCAGCTTGGCTCCTTTAGTGGATACGCCGGGATTT 14 TRBV5-1 . . TRBJ2-3
CASSKDGTYEQYF TGTGCCAGCTCGAAGGACGGAACCTACGAGCAGTACTTC 13 TRBV18 . many TRBJ2-7
CSVEVPGRGPGELFF TGCAGCGTTGAAGTTCCAGGTCGCGGCCCCGGGGAGCTGTTTTTT 15 TRBV29-1 . few TRBJ2-2
CASSLGSQETQYF TGCGCCAGCAGCTTAGGCAGCCAAGAGACCCAGTACTTC 13 TRBV5-1 . many TRBJ2-5
CATSRDQLGQGTDTQYF TGTGCCACCAGCAGAGATCAGCTGGGACAGGGGACAGATACGCAGTATTTT 17 TRBV15 TRBD1 many TRBJ2-3
CASRTVGSYNEQFF TGTGCCAGCAGAACAGTCGGATCCTACAATGAGCAGTTCTTC 14 TRBV7-9 . many TRBJ2-1
CSSQGNGYTF TGCAGCTCCCAGGGGAACGGCTACACCTTC 10 TRBV29-1 . many TRBJ1-2
CASSLGPDQPQHF TGTGCCAGCAGCTTAGGACCGGATCAGCCCCAGCATTTT 13 TRBV7-3 . many TRBJ1-5
CASSVPGTGHEKLFF TGTGCCAGCAGTGTTCCCGGGACAGGGCATGAAAAACTGTTTTTT 15 TRBV25-1 TRBD1 many TRBJ1-4
CSARGRGEEQFF TGCAGTGCTAGGGGGAGGGGGGAAGAGCAGTTCTTC 12 TRBV20-1 . . TRBJ2-1
CASSRAGQETQYF TGTGCCAGCAGCCGGGCGGGGCAAGAGACCCAGTACTTC 13 TRBV3-1 . many TRBJ2-5
CSAVLTWAITQYF TGCAGTGCTGTTCTAACCTGGGCTATCACGCAGTATTTT 13 TRBV20-1 . few TRBJ2-3
CASSWAKNQPQHF TGTGCCAGTAGTTGGGCGAAGAATCAGCCCCAGCATTTT 13 TRBV19 . . TRBJ1-5
CASSKTGPLPDTEAFF TGTGCCAGCAGTAAAACCGGGCCCCTCCCGGACACTGAAGCTTTCTTT 16 TRBV6-1 . many TRBJ1-1
CASSLRENRASTDTQYF TGTGCCAGCAGCTTACGGGAGAACAGAGCAAGCACAGATACGCAGTATTTT 17 TRBV11-2 . . TRBJ2-3
CASSLASGGSYNEQFF TGTGCCAGCAGCTTAGCTAGCGGGGGCTCCTACAATGAGCAGTTCTTC 16 TRBV7-2 TRBD2 . TRBJ2-1
CASSMSGAIMDEAFF TGTGCCAGCAGCATGTCAGGTGCTATCATGGATGAAGCTTTCTTT 15 TRBV9 . many TRBJ1-1
CASSFNQGGNEQFF TGTGCCAGCAGCTTTAACCAGGGGGGCAATGAGCAGTTCTTC 14 TRBV7-3 . many TRBJ2-1
CASSLGGQGGEKLFF TGCGCCAGCAGCTTGGGAGGACAGGGGGGCGAAAAACTGTTTTTT 15 TRBV5-1 TRBD1 many TRBJ1-4
CASSSYYTDTQYF TGTGCCAGCAGCTCCTACTACACAGATACGCAGTATTTT 13 TRBV7-2 . many TRBJ2-3
CATSRERTGRSSYEQYF TGTGCCACCAGCAGAGAAAGGACAGGGCGTTCCTCCTACGAGCAGTACTTC 17 TRBV15 TRBD1 many TRBJ2-7
CASSYPGELFF TGTGCCAGCAGTTATCCCGGGGAGCTGTTTTTT 11 TRBV6-1 . many TRBJ2-2
CSVDGTIRETQYF TGCAGCGTTGATGGTACTATCCGGGAGACCCAGTACTTC 13 TRBV29-1 . many TRBJ2-5
CASSIGLSTSGTEAFF TGTGCCAGTAGTATCGGACTATCCACCTCGGGGACTGAAGCTTTCTTT 16 TRBV19 . . TRBJ1-1
CASSQSRVAEYTDTQYF TGTGCCAGCAGCCAATCGAGAGTAGCGGAGTACACAGATACGCAGTATTTT 17 TRBV16 . many TRBJ2-3
CASSLAEGYEQYF TGCGCCAGCAGCTTGGCCGAGGGTTACGAGCAGTACTTC 13 TRBV5-1 . many TRBJ2-7
CSASDSNQPQHF TGCAGTGCCTCGGACAGTAATCAGCCCCAGCATTTT 12 TRBV20-1 . many TRBJ1-5
CASSPLAGGNTGELFF TGTGCCAGCAGTCCCCTAGCGGGAGGTAACACCGGGGAGCTGTTTTTT 16 TRBV12-3/TRBV12-4 TRBD2 many TRBJ2-2
CASSLLLGQNYGYTF TGTGCCAGCAGCTTGCTTCTTGGACAGAACTATGGCTACACCTTC 15 TRBV5-5 . many TRBJ1-2
CASSLRGGELFF TGTGCCAGCAGCTTACGAGGGGGGGAGCTGTTTTTT 12 TRBV7-3 . many TRBJ2-2
CAIRGGTSGRTTDTQYF TGTGCCATCAGGGGAGGGACTAGCGGCCGTACCACAGATACGCAGTATTTT 17 TRBV10-3 TRBD2 many TRBJ2-3
CASSQAFLAGGPDTGELFF TGCGCCAGCAGCCAAGCGTTCCTAGCGGGAGGGCCTGACACCGGGGAGCTGTTTTTT 19 TRBV4-1 TRBD2 many TRBJ2-2
CASSPWTGANEKLFF TGTGCCAGTAGTCCATGGACAGGGGCTAATGAAAAACTGTTTTTT 15 TRBV19 TRBD1 once TRBJ1-4
CASSLDRTEQYF TGTGCCAGCAGCTTAGACAGGACCGAGCAGTACTTC 12 TRBV11-2 . many TRBJ2-7
CASSDKYGGSSYNEQFF TGTGCCAGCAGCGATAAATACGGCGGGAGCTCCTACAATGAGCAGTTCTTC 17 TRBV7-2 TRBD2 many TRBJ2-1
CASSLIGDTQYF TGTGCCAGCAGCTTAATCGGAGATACGCAGTATTTT 12 TRBV11-2 . many TRBJ2-3
CSAREDGIGTEAFF TGCAGTGCTAGAGAGGACGGGATTGGCACTGAAGCTTTCTTT 14 TRBV20-1 . few TRBJ1-1